Included here is one T cell receptor beta chain sequence, with context. No cognate antigen has been identified for it. Base qualities are not recorded, but no much larger clone differs from it by a single base. These data come from a study of blood T cell repertoires in COVID-19 (dated by TCRdb to 2019 to 2021). Regarding the study in general: Samples covering the acute and convalescent phases of COVID-19 were provided by collaborators in the United States, Italy and Spain. The prospective study material was composed of cDNA or gDNA derived from T cells, B-cell-depleted T cells, or PBMCs. Deeply sampled blood TCRbeta repertoires from subjects exposed to, actively infected with, or recovered from COVID-19 were included in the dataset. The repertoires were released in a freely available public database meant as a resource for research on the immune response to SARS-CoV-2. The samples were drawn from the first 160 participants of the ongoing ImmuneRACE study and from some 1,300 subjects provided by 6 global collaborators. The sample metadata nearly always contained a de-identified subject ID, COVID-19 status, age in years and sex. HLA class I and class II types, where available, came from metadata supplied by the sample provider rather than from assay-based typing.

TCRbeta CDR3 regions were amplified from genomic DNA using the immunoSEQ Assay, a bias-controlled multiplex PCR. As for how the authors treated the data: The number of nucleated cells in each sample was estimated from the amplification of reference gene primers within the assay. To quantify the absolute abundance of each unique TCRbeta CDR3 rearrangement, sequence reads were collapsed and filtered. For each sample, productive Simpson clonality was calculated by taking the square root of Simpson's diversity index across productive rearrangements. TCRdb mirrors the immuneACCESS table, restricted to in-frame sequences. Some clones are absent from its copies; in checked studies, under half trace to an unresolved V gene, and the reason for the others is unknown. The DNA gave D and trimming, while V, J and clone size come from that table. The sample table contains 95,000 to 130,000 clones; only one count was recorded for roughly four fifths of them. The ten largest clones take up 7.5% of the sample.

The full study reports these points: The quantity of clinical and demographic metadata differed by source and by participant and was supplied without curation.

Collaborating institutions collected whole blood in K2EDTA tubes following their own protocols. For TCRbeta analysis, collaborators shipped samples as frozen whole blood, isolated PBMCs, or DNA extracted from either of those sample types. The specimen sequenced was peripheral blood. The sequence was obtained from a man between 65 and 80 years old with active or convalescent COVID-19.

The CDR3 protein sequence reads: CASSPWLSGQGAPQPQHF. The nucleotide sequence reads TGTGCCAGCAGCCCGTGGTTGTCGGGACAGGGGGCGCCTCAGCCCCAGCATTTT. The rearrangement joined TRBV7-2 to TRBJ1-5, and TRBD1 matches 12 of the central bases. The CDR3 contains 18 residues, cysteine and phenylalanine counted. Of the read, only the CDR3 DNA is kept; its 54 bases are in frame from base 1. Trimming takes 5 bases off V and 6 bases off J; junction bases not matched to a gene: 14. Sequences SGHTA (CDR1) and FQGNSA (CDR2) are obtained from the germline V gene.